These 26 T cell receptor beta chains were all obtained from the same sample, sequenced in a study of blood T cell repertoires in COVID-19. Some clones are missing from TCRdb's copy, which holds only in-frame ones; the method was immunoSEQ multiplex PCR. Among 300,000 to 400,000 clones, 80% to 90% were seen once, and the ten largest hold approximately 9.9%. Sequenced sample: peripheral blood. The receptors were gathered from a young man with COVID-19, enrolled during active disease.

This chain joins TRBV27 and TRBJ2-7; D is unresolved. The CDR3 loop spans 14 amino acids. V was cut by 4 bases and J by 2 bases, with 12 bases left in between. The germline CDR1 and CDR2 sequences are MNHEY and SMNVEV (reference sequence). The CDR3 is CASSSKPGTYEQYF. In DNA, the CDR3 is TGTGCCAGCAGTTCTAAGCCCGGTACCTACGAGCAGTACTTC.

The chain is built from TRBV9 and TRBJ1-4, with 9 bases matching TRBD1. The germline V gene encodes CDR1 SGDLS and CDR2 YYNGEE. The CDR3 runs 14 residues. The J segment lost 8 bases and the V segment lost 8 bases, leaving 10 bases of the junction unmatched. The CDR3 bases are TGTGCCAGTAGAGGCTCAGGACAGGGGGAAAAACTGTTTTTT. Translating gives CASRGSGQGEKLFF.

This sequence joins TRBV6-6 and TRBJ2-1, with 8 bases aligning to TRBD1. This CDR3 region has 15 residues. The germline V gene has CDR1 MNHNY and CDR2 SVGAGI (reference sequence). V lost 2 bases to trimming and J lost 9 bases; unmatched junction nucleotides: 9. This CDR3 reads CASSYAPGQGSEQFF. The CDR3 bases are TGTGCCAGCAGTTACGCCCCAGGACAGGGAAGTGAGCAGTTCTTC.

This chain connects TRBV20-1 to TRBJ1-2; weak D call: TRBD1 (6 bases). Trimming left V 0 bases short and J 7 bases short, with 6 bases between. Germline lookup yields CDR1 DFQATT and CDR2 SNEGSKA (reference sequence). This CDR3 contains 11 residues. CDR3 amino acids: CSAREGGGYTF. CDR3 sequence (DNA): TGCAGTGCTAGAGAAGGGGGTGGCTACACCTTC.

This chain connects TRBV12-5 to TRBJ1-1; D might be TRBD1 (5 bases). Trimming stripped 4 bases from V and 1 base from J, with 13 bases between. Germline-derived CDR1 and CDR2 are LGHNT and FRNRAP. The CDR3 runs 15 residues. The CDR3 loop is CASGSPTGQNTEAFF. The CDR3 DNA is TGTGCTAGTGGTTCACCAACAGGACAGAACACTGAAGCTTTCTTT. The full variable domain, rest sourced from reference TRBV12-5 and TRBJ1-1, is DARVTQTPRHKVTEMGQEVTMRCQPILGHNTVFWYRQTMMQGLELLAYFRNRAPLDDSGMPKDRFSAEMPDATLATLKIQPSEPRDSAVYFCASGSPTGQNTEAFFGQGTRLTVV.

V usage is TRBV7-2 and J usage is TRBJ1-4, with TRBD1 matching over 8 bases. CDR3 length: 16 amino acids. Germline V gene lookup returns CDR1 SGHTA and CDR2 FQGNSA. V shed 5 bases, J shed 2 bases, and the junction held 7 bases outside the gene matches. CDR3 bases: TGTGCCAGCAGCATGAAAAGGACAGGGACTAATGAAAAACTGTTTTTT. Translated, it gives CASSMKRTGTNEKLFF. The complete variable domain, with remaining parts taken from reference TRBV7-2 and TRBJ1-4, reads GAGVSQSPSNKVTEKGKDVELRCDPISGHTALYWYRQSLGQGLEFLIYFQGNSAPDKSGLPSDRFSAERTGGSVSTLTIQRTQQEDSAVYLCASSMKRTGTNEKLFFGSGTQLSVL.

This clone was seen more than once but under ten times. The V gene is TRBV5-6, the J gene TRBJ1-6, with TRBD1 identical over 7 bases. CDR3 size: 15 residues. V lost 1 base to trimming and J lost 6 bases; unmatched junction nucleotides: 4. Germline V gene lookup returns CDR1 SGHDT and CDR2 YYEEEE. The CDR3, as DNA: TGTGCCAGCAGCTTGAGTCAGGGGGTTAATTCACCCCTCCACTTT. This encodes CASSLSQGVNSPLHF.

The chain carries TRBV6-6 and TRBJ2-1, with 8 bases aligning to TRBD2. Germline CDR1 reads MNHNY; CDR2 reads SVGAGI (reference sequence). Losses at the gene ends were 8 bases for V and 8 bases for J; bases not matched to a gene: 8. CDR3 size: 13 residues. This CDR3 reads CASSGGASDEQFF. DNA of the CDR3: TGTGCCAGCTCCGGGGGGGCGTCGGATGAGCAGTTCTTC.

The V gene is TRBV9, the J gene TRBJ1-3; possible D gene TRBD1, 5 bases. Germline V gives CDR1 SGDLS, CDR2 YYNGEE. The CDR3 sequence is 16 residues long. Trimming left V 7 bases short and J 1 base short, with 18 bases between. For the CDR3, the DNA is TGTGCCAGCGGCCCTCATGGGGCCCAATCTGGAAACACCATATATTTT. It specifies CASGPHGAQSGNTIYF.

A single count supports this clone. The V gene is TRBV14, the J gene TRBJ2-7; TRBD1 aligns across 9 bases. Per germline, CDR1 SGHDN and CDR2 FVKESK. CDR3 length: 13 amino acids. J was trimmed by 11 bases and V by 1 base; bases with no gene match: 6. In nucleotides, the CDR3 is TGTGCCAGCAGCCAAGTAGGCAGGGACAGGGAGTACTTC. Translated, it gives CASSQVGRDREYF.

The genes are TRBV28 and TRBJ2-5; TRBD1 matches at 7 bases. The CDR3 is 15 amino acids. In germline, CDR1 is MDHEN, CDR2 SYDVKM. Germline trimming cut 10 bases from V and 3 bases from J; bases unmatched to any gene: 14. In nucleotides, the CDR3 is TGTGCCACCCAACCCCGGACAGGACAGAAAGAGACCCAGTACTTC. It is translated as CATQPRTGQKETQYF.

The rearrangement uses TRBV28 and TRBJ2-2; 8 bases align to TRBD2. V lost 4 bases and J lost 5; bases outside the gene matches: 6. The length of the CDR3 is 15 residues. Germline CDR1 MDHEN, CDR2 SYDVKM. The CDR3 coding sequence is TGTGCCAGCAGTTATAGGCTAGCGGGTACCGGGGAGCTGTTTTTT. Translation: CASSYRLAGTGELFF.

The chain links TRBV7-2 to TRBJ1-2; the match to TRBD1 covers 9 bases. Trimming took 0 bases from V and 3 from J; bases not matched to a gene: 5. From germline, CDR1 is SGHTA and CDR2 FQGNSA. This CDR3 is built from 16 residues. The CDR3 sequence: CASSLARDRADYGYTF. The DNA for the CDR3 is TGTGCCAGCAGCTTAGCCAGGGACAGGGCCGACTATGGCTACACCTTC.

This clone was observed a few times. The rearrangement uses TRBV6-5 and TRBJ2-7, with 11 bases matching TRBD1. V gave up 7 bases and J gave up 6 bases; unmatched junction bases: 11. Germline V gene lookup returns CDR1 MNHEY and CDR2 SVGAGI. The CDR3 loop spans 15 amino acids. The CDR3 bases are TGTGCCAGCATCCTCAATCCCGGGACAGGGGGCGAGCAGTACTTC. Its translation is CASILNPGTGGEQYF.

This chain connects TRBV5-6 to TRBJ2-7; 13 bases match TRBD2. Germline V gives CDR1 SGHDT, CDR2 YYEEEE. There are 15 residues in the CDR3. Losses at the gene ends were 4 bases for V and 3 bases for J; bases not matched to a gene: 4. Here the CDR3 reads CASSQGLAGNYEQYF. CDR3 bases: TGTGCCAGCAGCCAGGGACTAGCGGGGAACTACGAGCAGTACTTC.

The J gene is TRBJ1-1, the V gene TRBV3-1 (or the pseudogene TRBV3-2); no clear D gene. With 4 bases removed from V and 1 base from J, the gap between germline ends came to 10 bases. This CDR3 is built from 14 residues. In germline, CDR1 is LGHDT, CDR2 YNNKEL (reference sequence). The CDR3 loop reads CASSPSGRNTEAFF. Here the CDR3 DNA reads TGTGCCAGCAGCCCCTCCGGGAGGAACACTGAAGCTTTCTTT.

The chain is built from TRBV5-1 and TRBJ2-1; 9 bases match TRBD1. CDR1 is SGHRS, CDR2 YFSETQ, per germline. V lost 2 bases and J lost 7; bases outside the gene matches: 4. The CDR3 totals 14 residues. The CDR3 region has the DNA TGCGCCAGCAGCTTCCGGGACAGGGTAAATGAGCAGTTCTTC. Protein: CASSFRDRVNEQFF.

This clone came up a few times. Here the CDR3 reads CASRGGFGDKNIQYF. The CDR3 region has the DNA TGTGCCAGCAGGGGGGGGTTCGGCGACAAAAACATTCAGTACTTC. The chain is built from TRBV6-5 and TRBJ2-4; the match to TRBD2 covers 7 bases. After removal of 6 bases from V and 3 bases from J, the junction contained 8 bases not matched to a gene. The CDR3 runs to 15 residues. Germline-derived CDR1 and CDR2 are MNHEY and SVGAGI.

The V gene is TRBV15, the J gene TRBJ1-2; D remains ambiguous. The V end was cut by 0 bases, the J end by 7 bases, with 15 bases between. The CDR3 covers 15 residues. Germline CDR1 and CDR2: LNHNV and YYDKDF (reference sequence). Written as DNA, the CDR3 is TGTGCCACCAGCAGAGATGGTCGCGACATCGCTGGCTACACCTTC. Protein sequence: CATSRDGRDIAGYTF.

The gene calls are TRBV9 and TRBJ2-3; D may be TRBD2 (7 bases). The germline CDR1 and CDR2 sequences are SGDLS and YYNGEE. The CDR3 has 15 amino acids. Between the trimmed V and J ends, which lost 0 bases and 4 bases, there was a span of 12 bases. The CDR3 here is CASSVEQGGPDTQYF. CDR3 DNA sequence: TGTGCCAGCAGCGTAGAACAGGGAGGGCCAGATACGCAGTATTTT.

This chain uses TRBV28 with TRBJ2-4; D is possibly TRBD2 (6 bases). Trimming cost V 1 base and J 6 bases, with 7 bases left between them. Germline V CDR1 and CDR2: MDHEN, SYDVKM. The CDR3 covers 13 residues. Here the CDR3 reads CASSLFGGNIQYF. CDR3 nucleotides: TGTGCCAGCAGTTTATTCGGGGGAAACATTCAGTACTTC.

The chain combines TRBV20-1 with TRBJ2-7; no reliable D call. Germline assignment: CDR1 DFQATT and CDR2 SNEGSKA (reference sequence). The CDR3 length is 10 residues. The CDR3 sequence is CRLVSYEQYF. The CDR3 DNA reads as TGCCGGTTAGTTAGCTACGAGCAGTACTTC.

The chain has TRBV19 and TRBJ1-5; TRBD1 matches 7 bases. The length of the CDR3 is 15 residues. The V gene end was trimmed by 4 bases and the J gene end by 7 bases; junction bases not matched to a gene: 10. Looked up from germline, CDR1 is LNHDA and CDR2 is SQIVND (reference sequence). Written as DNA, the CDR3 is TGTGCCAGTAGTAGACAGGGTGCGGGTGAACAGCCCCAGCATTTT. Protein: CASSRQGAGEQPQHF.

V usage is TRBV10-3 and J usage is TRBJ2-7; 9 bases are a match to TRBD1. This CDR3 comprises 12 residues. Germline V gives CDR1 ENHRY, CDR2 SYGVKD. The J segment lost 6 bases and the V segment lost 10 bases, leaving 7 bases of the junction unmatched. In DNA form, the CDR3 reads TGTGCCACCAAAGACAGGGGGGTCGAGCAGTACTTC. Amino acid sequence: CATKDRGVEQYF.

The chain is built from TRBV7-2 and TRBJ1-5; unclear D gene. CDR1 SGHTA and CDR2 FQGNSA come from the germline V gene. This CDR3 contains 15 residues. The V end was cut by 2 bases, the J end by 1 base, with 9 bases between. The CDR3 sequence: CASSLLNLSNQPQHF. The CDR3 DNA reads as TGTGCCAGCAGCTTACTTAATTTGAGCAATCAGCCCCAGCATTTT.

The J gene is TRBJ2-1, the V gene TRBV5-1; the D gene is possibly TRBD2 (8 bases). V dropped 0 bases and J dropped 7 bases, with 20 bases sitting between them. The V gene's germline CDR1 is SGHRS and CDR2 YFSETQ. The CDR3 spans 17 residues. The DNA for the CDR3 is TGCGCCAGCAGCTTGGTCAGGGGGTTAGCGGGGAGGAATGAGCAGTTCTTC. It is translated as CASSLVRGLAGRNEQFF.